These T cell receptor beta chains were read from a single sample in a study of vaccination effects on CD4 cells after COVID-19. These receptors have no known antigen. TCRdb keeps only in-frame clones here, not all; method: immunoSEQ multiplex PCR. Of approximately 24,000 clones detected, 77% appear once; the ten largest clones hold around 23%. Sequencing was performed on CD4+ T cells from PBMCs cultured with HCoV-NL63 spike peptides, taken after COVID-19 vaccination. These receptors came from a human donor who received a COVID-19 vaccine. Each CDR3 is given with its conserved first and last residue. Each record gives: J gene, D gene, CDR3 length, V gene, clone size, CDR3 DNA, CDR3 protein. The D gene is left open where the match is weak. Some rows have no size entry. The others give once, few or many, or a class for an expanded clone.

j_call: TRBJ2-2; d_call: TRBD2; cdr3_length: 13; v_call: TRBV10-3; clone_size: once; cdr3_nt: TGTGCCATCAGGGAAACTAGCGCCGGGGAGCTGTTTTTT; cdr3_aa: CAIRETSAGELFF
j_call: TRBJ2-4; d_call: TRBD1; cdr3_length: 14; v_call: TRBV19; clone_size: -; cdr3_nt: TGTGCCAGTAGTCCCGATGGACAGGCAAACATTCAGTACTTC; cdr3_aa: CASSPDGQANIQYF
j_call: TRBJ1-1; d_call: -; cdr3_length: 15; v_call: TRBV7-9; clone_size: once; cdr3_nt: TGTGCCAGCAGTCTTAGTGGGGGGGGGAACACTGAAGCTTTCTTT; cdr3_aa: CASSLSGGGNTEAFF
j_call: TRBJ1-6; d_call: -; cdr3_length: 18; v_call: TRBV7-2; clone_size: -; cdr3_nt: TGTGCCAGCAGCTTAAGTATGTGGGCCAGCACCTATAATTCACCCCTCCACTTT; cdr3_aa: CASSLSMWASTYNSPLHF
j_call: TRBJ1-2; d_call: -; cdr3_length: 14; v_call: TRBV18; clone_size: few; cdr3_nt: TGTGCCAGCTCACCACCGAGTGTTGACTTTGGCTACACCTTC; cdr3_aa: CASSPPSVDFGYTF
j_call: TRBJ1-1; d_call: TRBD1; cdr3_length: 15; v_call: TRBV7-6; clone_size: -; cdr3_nt: TGTGCCAGCAGCTTAGCCTATGGACAGGGTAGTGGAGCTTTCTTT; cdr3_aa: CASSLAYGQGSGAFF
j_call: TRBJ2-3; d_call: -; cdr3_length: 14; v_call: TRBV5-4; clone_size: -; cdr3_nt: TGTGCCAGCAGCCGGAGACAGACCACAGATACGCAGTATTTT; cdr3_aa: CASSRRQTTDTQYF
j_call: TRBJ1-2; d_call: -; cdr3_length: 13; v_call: TRBV7-9; clone_size: -; cdr3_nt: TGTGCCAGCAGCTTAGCCCAATCCCATGGCTACACCTTC; cdr3_aa: CASSLAQSHGYTF
j_call: TRBJ1-1; d_call: -; cdr3_length: 12; v_call: TRBV6-4; clone_size: -; cdr3_nt: TGTGCCAGCAGCGCGACAGGAGGCGAAGCTTTCTTT; cdr3_aa: CASSATGGEAFF
j_call: TRBJ1-5; d_call: -; cdr3_length: 14; v_call: TRBV19; clone_size: once; cdr3_nt: TGTGCCAGTAGTATAGTCCCCGCCAATCAGCCCCAGCATTTT; cdr3_aa: CASSIVPANQPQHF
j_call: TRBJ2-7; d_call: -; cdr3_length: 13; v_call: TRBV5-4; clone_size: -; cdr3_nt: TGTGCCAGCAGCCCGGACCCGAACTACGAGCAGTACTTC; cdr3_aa: CASSPDPNYEQYF
j_call: TRBJ1-2; d_call: -; cdr3_length: 13; v_call: TRBV2; clone_size: -; cdr3_nt: TGTGCCAGCACTGGGTTAGGGGGTTATGGCTACACCTTC; cdr3_aa: CASTGLGGYGYTF
j_call: TRBJ1-4; d_call: -; cdr3_length: 15; v_call: TRBV7-9; clone_size: -; cdr3_nt: TGTGCCAGCAGCCCACCGCGAGCAACTAATGAAAAACTGTTTTTT; cdr3_aa: CASSPPRATNEKLFF
j_call: TRBJ2-2; d_call: TRBD2; cdr3_length: 15; v_call: TRBV2; clone_size: -; cdr3_nt: TGTGCCAGCAGTGAAGCGTCTAGCGGGATTGAGGAGCTGTTTTTT; cdr3_aa: CASSEASSGIEELFF
j_call: TRBJ2-5; d_call: -; cdr3_length: 11; v_call: TRBV28; clone_size: -; cdr3_nt: TGTGCCAGCAGTTTACGAGAGACCCAGTACTTC; cdr3_aa: CASSLRETQYF
j_call: TRBJ1-3; d_call: -; cdr3_length: 15; v_call: TRBV19; clone_size: few; cdr3_nt: TGTGCCAGTAGTATCAACAGCAACTCTGGAAACACCATATATTTT; cdr3_aa: CASSINSNSGNTIYF
j_call: TRBJ1-2; d_call: TRBD1; cdr3_length: 18; v_call: TRBV18; clone_size: -; cdr3_nt: TGTGCCAGCTCACCGCTCGGGACAGGGGGCGCGGGAAACTATGGCTACACCTTC; cdr3_aa: CASSPLGTGGAGNYGYTF
j_call: TRBJ2-7; d_call: -; cdr3_length: 15; v_call: TRBV7-2; clone_size: -; cdr3_nt: TGTGCCAGCAGCTTGGGACGGACGAGCTCCTACGAGCAGTACTTC; cdr3_aa: CASSLGRTSSYEQYF
j_call: TRBJ1-2; d_call: TRBD1; cdr3_length: 14; v_call: TRBV6-5; clone_size: -; cdr3_nt: TGTGCCAGCAGTTACGGGACAGGGGTAGGTGGCTACACCTTC; cdr3_aa: CASSYGTGVGGYTF
j_call: TRBJ2-7; d_call: TRBD1; cdr3_length: 14; v_call: TRBV11-1; clone_size: once; cdr3_nt: TGTGCCAGCAGCCCCCCGGGCAGGGGGAACGAGCAGTACTTC; cdr3_aa: CASSPPGRGNEQYF
j_call: TRBJ2-5; d_call: TRBD2; cdr3_length: 17; v_call: TRBV5-1; clone_size: -; cdr3_nt: TGCGCCAGCAGCCTACGCATGGGGACTAGCGGTCAAGAGACCCAGTACTTC; cdr3_aa: CASSLRMGTSGQETQYF
j_call: TRBJ2-1; d_call: -; cdr3_length: 14; v_call: TRBV4-2; clone_size: -; cdr3_nt: TGTGCCAGCAGCCCTCAAGTGAGGTACAATGAGCAGTTCTTC; cdr3_aa: CASSPQVRYNEQFF
j_call: TRBJ1-1; d_call: -; cdr3_length: 16; v_call: TRBV6-5; clone_size: -; cdr3_nt: TGTGCCAGCAGTTACTCTTTTGGGATCTTGGGGACTGAAGCTTTCTTT; cdr3_aa: CASSYSFGILGTEAFF
j_call: TRBJ1-1; d_call: -; cdr3_length: 13; v_call: TRBV19; clone_size: few; cdr3_nt: TGTGCCAGTAGGGGGGGCCTGAACACTGAAGCTTTCTTT; cdr3_aa: CASRGGLNTEAFF
j_call: TRBJ1-1; d_call: TRBD1; cdr3_length: 16; v_call: TRBV4-3; clone_size: -; cdr3_nt: TGCGCCAGCAGCCAACCCGACAGGGGCCCCTTTGCTGAAGCTTTCTTT; cdr3_aa: CASSQPDRGPFAEAFF
j_call: TRBJ2-1; d_call: -; cdr3_length: 16; v_call: TRBV14; clone_size: -; cdr3_nt: TGTGCCAGCAGCCAAGATCGGCTTCTTGGGTACAATGAGCAGTTCTTC; cdr3_aa: CASSQDRLLGYNEQFF
j_call: TRBJ2-5; d_call: -; cdr3_length: 14; v_call: TRBV19; clone_size: once; cdr3_nt: TGTGCCAGTAGTATAGGCGATTGGCGAGAGACCCAGTACTTC; cdr3_aa: CASSIGDWRETQYF
j_call: TRBJ2-5; d_call: TRBD2; cdr3_length: 17; v_call: TRBV7-9; clone_size: -; cdr3_nt: TGTGCCAGCAGCGTCTGGACGGGCGGGAGAGGACGAGAGACCCAGTACTTC; cdr3_aa: CASSVWTGGRGRETQYF
j_call: TRBJ1-1; d_call: -; cdr3_length: 18; v_call: TRBV3-1/TRBV3-2; clone_size: -; cdr3_nt: TGTGCCAGCAGCCAAGTCGGGAGTTCAGGGCCTGAGAACACTGAAGCTTTCTTT; cdr3_aa: CASSQVGSSGPENTEAFF
j_call: TRBJ1-1; d_call: TRBD1; cdr3_length: 14; v_call: TRBV4-3; clone_size: -; cdr3_nt: TGCGCCAGCAGCCATGAAGGGGGCAACACTGAAGCTTTCTTT; cdr3_aa: CASSHEGGNTEAFF